This paragraph covers one T cell receptor (beta chain) sequence. This sample was included in a study of OX40 agonist ivuxolimab in advanced cancers. The wider study: Partial responses were observed in three patients, of whom one had hepatocellular carcinoma and two had cutaneous melanoma.

Germline CDR1 reads MNHEY; CDR2 reads SVGAGI. The CDR3 covers 14 residues. The V and J ends lost 4 bases and 0 bases respectively, with 9 bases between them. Some clones are missing from TCRdb's copy, which holds only in-frame ones; the method was immunoSEQ multiplex PCR. The sample records some 67,000 clones, roughly 88% being singletons. Sample: CD4+ or CD8+ T cells sorted from blood, taken in a trial of the OX40 agonist ivuxolimab. The TCR sequence derives from an adult with an advanced solid tumor such as melanoma, head and neck, liver or kidney cancer. The J gene is TRBJ1-1, the V gene TRBV6-5; no reliable D call. The CDR3 DNA sequence: TGTGCCAGCAGTTTCCAACGGGTGAACACTGAAGCTTTCTTT. Protein: CASSFQRVNTEAFF.